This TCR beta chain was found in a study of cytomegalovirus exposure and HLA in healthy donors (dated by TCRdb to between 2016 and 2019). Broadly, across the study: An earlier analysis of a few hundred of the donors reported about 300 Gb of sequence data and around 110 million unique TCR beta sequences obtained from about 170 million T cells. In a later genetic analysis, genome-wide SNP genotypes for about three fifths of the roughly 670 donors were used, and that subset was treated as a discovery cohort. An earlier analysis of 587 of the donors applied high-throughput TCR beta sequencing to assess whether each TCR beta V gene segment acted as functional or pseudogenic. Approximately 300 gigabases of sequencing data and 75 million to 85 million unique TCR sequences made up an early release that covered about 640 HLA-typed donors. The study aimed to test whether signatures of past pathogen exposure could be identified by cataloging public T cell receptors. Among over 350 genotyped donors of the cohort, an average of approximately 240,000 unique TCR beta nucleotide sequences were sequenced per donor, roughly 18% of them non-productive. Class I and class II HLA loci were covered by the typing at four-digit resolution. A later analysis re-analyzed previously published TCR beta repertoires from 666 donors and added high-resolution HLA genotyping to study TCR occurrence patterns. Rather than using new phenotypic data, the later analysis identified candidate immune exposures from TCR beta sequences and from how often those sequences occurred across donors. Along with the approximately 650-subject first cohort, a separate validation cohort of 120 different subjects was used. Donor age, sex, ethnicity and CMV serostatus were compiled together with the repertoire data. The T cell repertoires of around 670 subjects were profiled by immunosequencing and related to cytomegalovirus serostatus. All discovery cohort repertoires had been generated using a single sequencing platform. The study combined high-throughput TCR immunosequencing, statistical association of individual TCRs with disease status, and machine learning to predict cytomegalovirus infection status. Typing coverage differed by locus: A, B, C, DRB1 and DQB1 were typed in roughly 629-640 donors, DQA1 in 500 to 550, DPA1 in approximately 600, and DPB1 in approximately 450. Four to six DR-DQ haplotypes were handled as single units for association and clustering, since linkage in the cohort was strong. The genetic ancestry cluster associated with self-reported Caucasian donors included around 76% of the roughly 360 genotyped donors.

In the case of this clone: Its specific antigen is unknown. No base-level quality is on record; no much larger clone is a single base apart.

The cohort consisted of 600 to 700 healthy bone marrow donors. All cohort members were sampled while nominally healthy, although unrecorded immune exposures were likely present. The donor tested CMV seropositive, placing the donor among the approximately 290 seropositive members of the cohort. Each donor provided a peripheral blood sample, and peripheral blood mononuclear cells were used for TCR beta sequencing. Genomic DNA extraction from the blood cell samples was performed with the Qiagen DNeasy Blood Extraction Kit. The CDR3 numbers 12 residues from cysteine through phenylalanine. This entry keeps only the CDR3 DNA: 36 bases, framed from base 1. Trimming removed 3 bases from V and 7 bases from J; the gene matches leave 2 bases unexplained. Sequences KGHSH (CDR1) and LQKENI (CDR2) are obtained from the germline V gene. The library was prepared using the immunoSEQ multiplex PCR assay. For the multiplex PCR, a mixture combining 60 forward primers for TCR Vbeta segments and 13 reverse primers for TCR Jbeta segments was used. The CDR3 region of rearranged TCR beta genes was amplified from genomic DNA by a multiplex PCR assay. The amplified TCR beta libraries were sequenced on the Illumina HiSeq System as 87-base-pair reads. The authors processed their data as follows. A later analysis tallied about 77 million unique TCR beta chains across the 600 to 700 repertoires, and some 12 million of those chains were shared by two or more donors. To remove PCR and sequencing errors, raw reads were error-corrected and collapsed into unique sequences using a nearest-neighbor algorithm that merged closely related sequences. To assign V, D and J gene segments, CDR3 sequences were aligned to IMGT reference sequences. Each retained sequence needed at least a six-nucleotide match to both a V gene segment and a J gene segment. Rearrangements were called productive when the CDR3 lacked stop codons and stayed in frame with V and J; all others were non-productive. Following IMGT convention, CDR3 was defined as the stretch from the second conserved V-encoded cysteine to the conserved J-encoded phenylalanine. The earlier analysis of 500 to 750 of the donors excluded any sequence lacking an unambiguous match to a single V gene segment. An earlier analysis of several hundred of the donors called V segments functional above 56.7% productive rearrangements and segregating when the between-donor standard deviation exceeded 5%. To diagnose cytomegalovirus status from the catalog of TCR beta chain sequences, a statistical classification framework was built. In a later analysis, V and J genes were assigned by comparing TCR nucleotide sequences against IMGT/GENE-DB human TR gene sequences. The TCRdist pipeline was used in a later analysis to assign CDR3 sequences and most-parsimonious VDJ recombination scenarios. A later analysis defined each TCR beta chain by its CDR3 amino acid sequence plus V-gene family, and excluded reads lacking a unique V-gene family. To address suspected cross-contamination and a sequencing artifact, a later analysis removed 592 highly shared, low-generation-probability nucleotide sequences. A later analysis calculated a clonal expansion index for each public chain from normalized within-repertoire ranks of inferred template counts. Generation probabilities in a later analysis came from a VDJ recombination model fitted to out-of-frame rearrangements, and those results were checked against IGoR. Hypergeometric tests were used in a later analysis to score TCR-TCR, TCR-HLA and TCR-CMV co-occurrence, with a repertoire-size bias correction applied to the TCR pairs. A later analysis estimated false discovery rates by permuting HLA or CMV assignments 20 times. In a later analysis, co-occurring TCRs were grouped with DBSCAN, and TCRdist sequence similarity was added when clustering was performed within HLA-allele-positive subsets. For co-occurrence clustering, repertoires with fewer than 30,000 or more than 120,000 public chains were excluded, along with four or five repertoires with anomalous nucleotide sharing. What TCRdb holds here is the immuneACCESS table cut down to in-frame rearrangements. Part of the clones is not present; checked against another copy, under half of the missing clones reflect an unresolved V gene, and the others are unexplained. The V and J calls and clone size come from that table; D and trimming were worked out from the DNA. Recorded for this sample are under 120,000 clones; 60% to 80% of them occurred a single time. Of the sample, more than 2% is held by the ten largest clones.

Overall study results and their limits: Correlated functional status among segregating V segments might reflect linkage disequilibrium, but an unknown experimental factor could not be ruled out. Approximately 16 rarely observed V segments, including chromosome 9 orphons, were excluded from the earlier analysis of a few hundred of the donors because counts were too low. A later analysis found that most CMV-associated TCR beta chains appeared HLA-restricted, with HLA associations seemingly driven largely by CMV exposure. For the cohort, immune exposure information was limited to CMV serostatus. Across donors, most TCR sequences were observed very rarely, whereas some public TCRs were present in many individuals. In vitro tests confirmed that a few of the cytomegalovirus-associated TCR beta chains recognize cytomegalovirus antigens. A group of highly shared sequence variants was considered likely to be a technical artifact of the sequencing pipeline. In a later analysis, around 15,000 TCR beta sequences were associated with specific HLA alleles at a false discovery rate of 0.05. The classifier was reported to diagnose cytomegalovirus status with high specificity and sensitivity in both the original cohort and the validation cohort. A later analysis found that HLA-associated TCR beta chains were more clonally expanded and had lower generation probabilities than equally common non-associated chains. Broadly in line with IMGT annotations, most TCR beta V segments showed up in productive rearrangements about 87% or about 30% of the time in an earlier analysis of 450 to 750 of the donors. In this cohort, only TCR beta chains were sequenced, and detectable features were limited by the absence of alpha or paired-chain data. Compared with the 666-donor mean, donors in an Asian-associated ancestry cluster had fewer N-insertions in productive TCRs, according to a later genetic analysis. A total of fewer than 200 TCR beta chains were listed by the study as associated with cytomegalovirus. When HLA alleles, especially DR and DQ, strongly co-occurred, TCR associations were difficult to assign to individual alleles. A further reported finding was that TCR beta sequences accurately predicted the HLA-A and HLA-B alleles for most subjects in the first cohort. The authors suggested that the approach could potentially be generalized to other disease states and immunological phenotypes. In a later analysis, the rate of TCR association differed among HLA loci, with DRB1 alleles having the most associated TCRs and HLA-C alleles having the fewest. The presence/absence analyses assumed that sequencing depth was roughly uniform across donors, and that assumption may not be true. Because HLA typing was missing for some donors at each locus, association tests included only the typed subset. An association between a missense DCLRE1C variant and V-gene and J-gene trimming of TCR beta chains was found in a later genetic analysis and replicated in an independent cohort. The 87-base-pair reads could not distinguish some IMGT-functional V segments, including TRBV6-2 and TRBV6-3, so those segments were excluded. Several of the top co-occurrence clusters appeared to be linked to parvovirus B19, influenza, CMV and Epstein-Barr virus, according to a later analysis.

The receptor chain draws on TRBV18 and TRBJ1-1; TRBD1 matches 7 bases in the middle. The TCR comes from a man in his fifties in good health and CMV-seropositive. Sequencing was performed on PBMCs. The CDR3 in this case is CASSPGTVEAFF. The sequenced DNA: TGTGCCAGCTCACCGGGGACAGTTGAAGCTTTCTTT.